The rows below give T cell receptor beta chains drawn from one sample of a study of blood T cell repertoires in COVID-19. Data came from immunoSEQ multiplex PCR; TCRdb stores just in-frame clones and leaves some out. Of 65,000 or so clones listed, around 75% are singletons. The sample consisted of peripheral blood. These TCRs come from a human donor in a cohort sampled during active COVID-19. The conserved cysteine and the conserved F or W are not part of the CDR3 here. Each record gives: clone size, CDR3 length, V gene, CDR3 protein. Expanded clones are given a class, and other clones once, few, many or no size at all.

once,12,TRBV6-5,ASTVGTGGWEQF
NA,13,TRBV14,ASSQDRTSVYEQF
NA,13,TRBV5-1,ASSRTSGHTGELF
NA,13,TRBV9,ASSVGDRGAYGYT
NA,12,TRBV29-1,SVPPGQKNYGYT
NA,14,TRBV27,ASSSFGTGVTGELF
NA,13,TRBV3-1/TRBV3-2,ASSLLAGVNTEAF
NA,15,TRBV6-1,ASSEAVRDRNNSPLH
NA,12,TRBV5-4,ASSFSGRNHEQF
NA,13,TRBV10-2,ASSDQGMGNSPLH
NA,13,TRBV24-1,ATSPGQGGTGELF
NA,10,TRBV7-9,ASSPGGYGYT
NA,14,TRBV7-2,ASSSGQGYSNQPQH
many,13,TRBV6-5,ASAPTSGIYDEQF
NA,14,TRBV10-3,AISELARGPYNEQF
few,11,TRBV11-3,ASSLAQGNGYT
NA,10,TRBV11-2,ASSPLYNEQF
NA,12,TRBV7-3,ASSPRSSGEWQY
few,14,TRBV4-1,ASSQDQWTANQPQH
NA,11,TRBV4-2,ASSPPGGTEAF
NA,15,TRBV27,ASSLTSSRGVLYGYT
NA,13,TRBV6-2/TRBV6-3,ASSFVSGSYNEQF
NA,12,TRBV27,ASSFTGLFNEQF
NA,14,TRBV11-2,ASSQRGGASYNEQF
NA,12,TRBV19,ASSLGGSNYGYT
NA,13,TRBV18,ASSSGSSGNQPQH
NA,12,TRBV5-1,ASRGQSKEDTQY
NA,14,TRBV28,ASSTFMSSGSYEQY
NA,11,TRBV20-1,SASLTADSPLH
NA,11,TRBV5-1,ASSSLGVDEQY
once,11,TRBV11-3,ASSLGLTDTQY
NA,13,TRBV6-6,ASTLTGANTGELF
NA,10,TRBV2,ASNSYQETQY
NA,10,TRBV10-3,AIGGQQETQY
few,14,TRBV5-4,ASSAGTSGRAYEQF
NA,13,TRBV6-5,ASRPGAGGAGEQY
NA,16,TRBV5-5,ASSLEANWGVGNQPQH
NA,9,TRBV20-1,SARDIRGAF
NA,14,TRBV27,ASSPRAAGSNQPQH
NA,18,TRBV7-8,ASSWKRGTGVGSGANVLT
NA,11,TRBV28,ASWTSGTDTQY
NA,12,TRBV5-1,ASMPWEGRDTQY
few,14,TRBV3-1/TRBV3-2,ASSPWTSGRLSIQY
NA,13,TRBV5-1,VSRRTANRQETQY
NA,14,TRBV7-9,ASSPLAGVSAGELF
NA,12,TRBV2,ASSEVAGAAEQF
few,13,TRBV11-3,ASSLTGSGDTEAF
NA,12,TRBV4-3,ASSQGRDTGELF
NA,14,TRBV19,ASSILSGQKNTEAF
NA,11,TRBV18,ASSPGSGTEAF
NA,14,TRBV4-1,ASSQDGSGRDSEQF
NA,13,TRBV3-1/TRBV3-2,ASSPLAGGINEQF
NA,11,TRBV4-2,ASSTGLGNTIY
NA,12,TRBV4-3,ASSQVGGADTQY
NA,15,TRBV5-1,ASSAGLAGNAYNEQF
NA,11,TRBV30,AWSGNRDQPQH
NA,10,TRBV3-1/TRBV3-2,ASSQASTEAF
NA,11,TRBV18,ASSPQTVNTIY
NA,14,TRBV15,ATSTLTSGSFEEQF